The clone carrying this T cell receptor (beta chain) showed up just a few times. In the same sample, other DNA sequences code for this CDR3. This specimen belongs to a study of cytomegalovirus exposure and HLA in healthy donors. Study details: One earlier analysis, a look at 150 million to 200 million T cells, found some 100 million unique TCR beta sequences.

Both 60 Vbeta primers and 13 Jbeta primers went into the PCR. Assay used: immunoSEQ multiplex PCR; TCRdb lists only in-frame clones, some missing. Of about 110,000 clones detected, 65% to 75% appear once; the ten largest clones hold around 4.8%. V shed 6 bases, J shed 5 bases, and the junction held 7 bases outside the gene matches. The CDR3 totals 14 residues. Germline CDR1 is LNHDA and CDR2 is SQIVND (reference sequence). This rearrangement joins TRBV19 to TRBJ1-1, with TRBD1 identical over 9 bases. The sequenced material came from PBMCs. The sequence was collected from a man aged 25-45 years in good health and CMV-seropositive. This CDR3 is CASSRDREGTEAFF. The CDR3 nucleotides read TGTGCCAGTAGCCGGGACAGGGAGGGGACTGAAGCTTTCTTT.